Sequencing of this TCR beta chain was carried out in a study of Graves' ophthalmopathy and Graves' hyperthyroidism. Symptoms, serum thyroxine and TRAb, thyroid ultrasound, and orbital computed tomography formed the diagnostic basis. Many counts were recorded for this clonotype. Trimming shortened V by 1 base and J by 8 bases, and 14 bases separated the two germline ends. CDR1 is DFQATT, CDR2 SNEGSKA, per germline (reference sequence). The CDR3 is 13 amino acids. CDR3 regions of TCR beta were amplified from RNA transcripts. A first-round RT-PCR used HTBI primers, followed by a second-round multiplex PCR. TCRdb independently ran MiXCR on the multiplex PCR reads; one entry per CDR3 protein. The data contain roughly 610,000 distinct CDR3 sequences, over 20% of them singletons.

The rearrangement joins TRBV20-1 to TRBJ1-2, with D tentatively TRBD1 (5 bases). The sequence derives from a woman between 18 and 29 years old with stable Graves' hyperthyroidism. Some clones in this sample may be carry-over from other donors' samples. The sample was peripheral blood. CDR3 amino acids: CSARGGQTNGYTF. The CDR3 bases are TGCAGTGCTAGAGGGGGCCAAACTAACGGCTACACCTTC.